This paragraph covers one TCR beta chain sequence. Antigen: not known. Then a second PCR, running roughly 7 to 11 cycles, was carried out with a sample-barcoded 5' primer and a J-beta primer mix. The yield of each sample was at least 3 million CDR3-containing paired-end reads. In TCRdb, the 5' RACE reads were re-called with MiXCR into one record per CDR3 protein. The sample gives around 800,000 distinct CDR3 sequences, around two fifths of which show up once; 15% to 25% is in the top ten. The data are from a study of blood T cells in healthy people across ages. Study-wide results and caveats: Researchers deemed the diversity estimates from one million T cells underestimates. It was the long-lived donors that had more naive CD4+ cells and higher diversity than aged donors.

The clonotype was recovered from a man aged 55 to 70 in good health. Sequenced sample: blood.

The DNA for the CDR3 is TGTGCCAGCAGCCCTCGGGACGTGAATGAGCAGTTCTTC. Translation: CASSPRDVNEQFF. The V call is TRBV14, the J call TRBJ2-1; D tentatively reads TRBD1 or TRBD2 (5 bases each). The V gene lost 4 bases and the J gene lost 7 bases, with 11 bases spanning the gap. The germline CDR1 and CDR2 sequences are SGHDN and FVKESK. The length of the CDR3 is 13 residues.